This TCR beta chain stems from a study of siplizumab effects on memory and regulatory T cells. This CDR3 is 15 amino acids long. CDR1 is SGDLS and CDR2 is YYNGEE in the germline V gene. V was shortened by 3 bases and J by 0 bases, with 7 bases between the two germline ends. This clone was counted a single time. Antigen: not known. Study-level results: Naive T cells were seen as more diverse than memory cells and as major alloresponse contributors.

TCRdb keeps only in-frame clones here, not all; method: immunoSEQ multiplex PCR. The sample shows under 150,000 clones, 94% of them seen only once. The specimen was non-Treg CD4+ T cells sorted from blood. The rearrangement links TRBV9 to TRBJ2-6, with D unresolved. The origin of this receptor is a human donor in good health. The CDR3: CASSASNSGANVLTF. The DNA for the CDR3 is TGTGCCAGCAGCGCCTCTAACTCTGGGGCCAACGTCCTGACTTTC. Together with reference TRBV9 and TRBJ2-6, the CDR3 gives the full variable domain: DSGVTQTPKHLITATGQRVTLRCSPRSGDLSVYWYQQSLDQGLQFLIQYYNGEERAKGNILERFSAQQFPDLHSELNLSSLELGDSALYFCASSASNSGANVLTFGAGSRLTVL.